This T cell receptor (beta chain) was sequenced during a study of siplizumab effects on memory and regulatory T cells. The method was immunoSEQ multiplex PCR; TCRdb's version includes in-frame clones alone and lacks a portion of them. This table has over 85,000 clones, around nine tenths appearing once. The V gene lost 3 bases and the J gene lost 5 bases, with 13 bases spanning the gap. Germline values: CDR1 SQVTM, CDR2 ANQGSEA. This CDR3 comprises 13 residues. Study findings and constraints: For siplizumab cultures, the suppressive function of their proliferating Tregs was not confirmed. Naive T cell populations appeared to exhibit greater diversity than memory cells and appeared to be major alloresponse contributors.

A word on this clone: Antigen specificity is unknown.

Sample: CD4+ T cells sorted from blood. The rearrangement uses TRBV29-1 and TRBJ1-2; D is perhaps TRBD1 (5 bases). The receptor comes from a human donor in good health. In DNA, the CDR3 is TGCAGCGTTGACTCTCGGACACCTTATGGCTACACCTTC. Amino acid sequence: CSVDSRTPYGYTF.